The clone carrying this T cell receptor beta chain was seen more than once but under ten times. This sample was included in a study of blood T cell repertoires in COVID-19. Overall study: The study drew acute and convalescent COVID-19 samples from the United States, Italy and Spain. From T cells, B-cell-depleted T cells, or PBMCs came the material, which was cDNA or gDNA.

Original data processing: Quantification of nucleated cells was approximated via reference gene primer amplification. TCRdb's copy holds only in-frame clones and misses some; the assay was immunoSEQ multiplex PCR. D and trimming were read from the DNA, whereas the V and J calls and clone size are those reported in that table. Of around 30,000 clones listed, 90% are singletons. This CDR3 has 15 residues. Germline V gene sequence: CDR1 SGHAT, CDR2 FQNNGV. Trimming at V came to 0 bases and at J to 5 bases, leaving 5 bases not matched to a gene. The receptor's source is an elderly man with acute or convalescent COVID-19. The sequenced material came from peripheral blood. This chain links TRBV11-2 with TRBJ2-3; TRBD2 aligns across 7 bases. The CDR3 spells CASSLDPQRGDTQYF. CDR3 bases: TGTGCCAGCAGCTTAGATCCACAGCGGGGAGATACGCAGTATTTT.